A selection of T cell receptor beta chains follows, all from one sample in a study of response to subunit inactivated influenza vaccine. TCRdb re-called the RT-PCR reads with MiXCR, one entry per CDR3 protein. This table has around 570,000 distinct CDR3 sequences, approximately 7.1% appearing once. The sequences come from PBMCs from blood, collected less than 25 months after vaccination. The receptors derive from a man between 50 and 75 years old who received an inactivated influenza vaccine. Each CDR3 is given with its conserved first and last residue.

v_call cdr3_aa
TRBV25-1 CASSESRGSRETQYF
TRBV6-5 CASSSTGRLNQPQHF
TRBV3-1 CASTKGVGPGEKLFF
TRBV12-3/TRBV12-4 CASNGLAGGTDTQYF
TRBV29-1 CSTSNRVAGGTDTQYF
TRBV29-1 CSVWTELSGNTIYF
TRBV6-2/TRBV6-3 CASSYAVLSYEQYF
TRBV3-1 CASSQNRYDEQFF
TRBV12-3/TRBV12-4 CASSFSGGANGELFF
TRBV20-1 CSATPTSGHTDTQYF
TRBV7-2 CASSLGGRGTTDTQYF
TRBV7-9 CASSSSGTPPGYTF
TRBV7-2 CASSPQGTGFSTQYF
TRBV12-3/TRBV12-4 CASSRQEYQPQHF
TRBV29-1 CSVETLAGEWSDTGELFF
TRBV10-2 CASSDTVYGELFF
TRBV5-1 CASSVLAGAYNEQFF
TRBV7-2 CASSLTGGEFQPQHF
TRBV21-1 CASSKPLDSDEQYF
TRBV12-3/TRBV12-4 CASSRTGRVSQPQHF
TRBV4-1 CASSQEGSSPHEQYF
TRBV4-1 CASSQEPGQTLSEQYF
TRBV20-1 CSALPGGNEQFF
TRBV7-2 CASSLRQEKNIQYF
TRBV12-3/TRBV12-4 CASSLVPSEQYF
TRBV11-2 CASSVGQTLNSPLHF
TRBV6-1 CASSLKDRGTYNEQFF
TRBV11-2 CARSLGQTYNSPLHF
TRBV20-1 CSARADGGTDTQYF
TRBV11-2 CASSLFAGFTYEQYF
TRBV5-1 CASSVSPRYEQYF
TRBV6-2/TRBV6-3 CASSRRRDSNQPQHF
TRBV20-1 CSAREMREALFGEQYF
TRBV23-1 CASSGQGKINSYEQYF
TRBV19 CASSRGLADYEQYF
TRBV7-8 CASSLTSGQRGHNSPLHF
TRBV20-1 CSARTPGLAFRSSYNEQFF
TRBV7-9 CASSPRREGQETQYF
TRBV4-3 CASSHLTGSYEQYF
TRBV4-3 CASSQGVPNEQFF
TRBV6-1 CASSESLGRSTDTQYF
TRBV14 CASSQERGQGAYNEQFF
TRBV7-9 CASSSLQGRTDTQYF
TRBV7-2 CASSILRAGNEQFF
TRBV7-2 CASSYDRGGNYGYTF
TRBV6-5 CASSYGRTGVSPLHF
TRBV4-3 CASSQQLGDTQYF
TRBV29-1 CSVAEGHEQYF
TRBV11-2 CASSLDSTSGVSSYNEQFF
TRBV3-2 CASSREGLPGFF
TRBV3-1 CASSHLGQGSSDDYCEQYF
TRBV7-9 CASSFAFMNTEAFF
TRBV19 CASSEQGRSNQPQHF
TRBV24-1 CATSDLWNTEAFF
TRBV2 CASSKGGFSYNVQFF
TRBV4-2 CASSQLTGRGSGNTIYF
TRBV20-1 CSVWTGTYEQYF
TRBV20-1 CSARPPQGDTEAFF